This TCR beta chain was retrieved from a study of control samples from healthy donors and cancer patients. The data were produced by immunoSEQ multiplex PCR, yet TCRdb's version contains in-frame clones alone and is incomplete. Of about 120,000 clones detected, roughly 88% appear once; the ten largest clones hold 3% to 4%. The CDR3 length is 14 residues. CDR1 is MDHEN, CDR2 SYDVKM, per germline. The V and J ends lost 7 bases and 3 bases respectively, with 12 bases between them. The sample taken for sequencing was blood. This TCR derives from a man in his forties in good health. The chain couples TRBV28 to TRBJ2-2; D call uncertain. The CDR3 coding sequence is TGTGCCAGCATCCTGGGTGACCACACCGGGGAGCTGTTTTTT. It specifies CASILGDHTGELFF.